This T cell receptor (beta chain) emerged from a study of blood T cells in healthy people across ages. This clonotype has at least ten counts. Its antigen is unidentified. Combining a sample-barcoded 5' primer with a J-beta primer mix, a second PCR ran for roughly 7 to 11 cycles. One entry per CDR3 protein, called by TCRdb with MiXCR from the 5' RACE reads. Found here are hundreds of thousands of distinct CDR3 sequences, about 30% of them singletons; the top ten hold 15% to 20%. Donors were healthy Caucasian individuals from Russia aged roughly 6 to 100. Study observations and caveats: A roughly linear age-dependent decrease characterized TCR beta diversity per million T cells.

This CDR3 contains 12 residues. Looked up from germline, CDR1 is SGHTA and CDR2 is FQGNSA. V lost 2 bases and J 3 bases, leaving 5 bases between the germline ends. Sequenced sample: blood. The V and J genes are TRBV7-2 and TRBJ2-7; D is unclear. The sequence came from a woman older than 75 in good health. Here the CDR3 reads CASSLYRYEQYF. The CDR3 DNA reads as TGTGCCAGCAGCTTATATCGCTACGAGCAGTACTTC.